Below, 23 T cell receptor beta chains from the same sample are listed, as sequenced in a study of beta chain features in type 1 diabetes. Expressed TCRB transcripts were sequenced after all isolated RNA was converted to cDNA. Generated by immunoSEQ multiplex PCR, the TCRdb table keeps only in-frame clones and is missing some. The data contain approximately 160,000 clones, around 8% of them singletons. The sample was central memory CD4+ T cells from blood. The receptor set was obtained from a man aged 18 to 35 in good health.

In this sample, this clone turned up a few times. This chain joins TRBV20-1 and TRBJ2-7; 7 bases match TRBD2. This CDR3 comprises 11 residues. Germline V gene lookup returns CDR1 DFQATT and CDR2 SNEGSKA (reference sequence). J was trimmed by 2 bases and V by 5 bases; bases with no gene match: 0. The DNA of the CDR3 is TGCAGTGCTCGGGGGGCCTACGAGCAGTACTTC. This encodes CSARGAYEQYF.

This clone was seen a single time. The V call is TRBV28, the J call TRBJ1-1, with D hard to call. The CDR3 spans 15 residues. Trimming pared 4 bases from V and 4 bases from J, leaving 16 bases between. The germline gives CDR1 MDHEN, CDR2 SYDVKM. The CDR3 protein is CASSSAGNGGTEAFF. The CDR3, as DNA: TGTGCCAGCAGTTCCGCCGGGAACGGCGGCACTGAAGCTTTCTTT. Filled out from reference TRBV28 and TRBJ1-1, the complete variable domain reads DVKVTQSSRYLVKRTGEKVFLECVQDMDHENMFWYRQDPGLGLRLIYFSYDVKMKEKGDIPEGYSVSREKKERFSLILESASTNQTSMYLCASSSAGNGGTEAFFGQGTRLTVV.

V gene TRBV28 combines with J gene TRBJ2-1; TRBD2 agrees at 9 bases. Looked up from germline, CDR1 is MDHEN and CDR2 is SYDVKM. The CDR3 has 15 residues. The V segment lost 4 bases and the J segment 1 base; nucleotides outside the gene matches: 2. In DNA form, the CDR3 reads TGTGCCAGCAGTTCAGCGGGGGGTTCCTACAATGAGCAGTTCTTC. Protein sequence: CASSSAGGSYNEQFF.

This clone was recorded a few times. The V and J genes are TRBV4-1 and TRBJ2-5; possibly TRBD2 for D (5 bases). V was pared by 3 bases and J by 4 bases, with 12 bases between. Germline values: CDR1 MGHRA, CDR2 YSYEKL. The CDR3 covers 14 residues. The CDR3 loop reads CASSQGPAGETQYF. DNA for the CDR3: TGCGCCAGCAGCCAGGGCCCTGCGGGAGAGACCCAGTACTTC.

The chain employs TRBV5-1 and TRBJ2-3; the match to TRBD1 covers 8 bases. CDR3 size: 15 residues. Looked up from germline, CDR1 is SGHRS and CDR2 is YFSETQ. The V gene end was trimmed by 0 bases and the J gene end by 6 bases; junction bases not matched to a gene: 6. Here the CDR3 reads CASSLGGQEGDTQYF. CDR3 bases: TGCGCCAGCAGCTTGGGGGGACAGGAGGGGGATACGCAGTATTTT.

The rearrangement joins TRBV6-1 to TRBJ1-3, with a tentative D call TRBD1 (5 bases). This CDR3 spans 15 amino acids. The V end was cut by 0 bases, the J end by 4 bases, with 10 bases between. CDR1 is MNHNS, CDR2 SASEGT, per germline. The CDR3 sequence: CASSEAAGPGNTIYF. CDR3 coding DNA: TGTGCCAGCAGTGAAGCGGCAGGGCCGGGAAACACCATATATTTT.

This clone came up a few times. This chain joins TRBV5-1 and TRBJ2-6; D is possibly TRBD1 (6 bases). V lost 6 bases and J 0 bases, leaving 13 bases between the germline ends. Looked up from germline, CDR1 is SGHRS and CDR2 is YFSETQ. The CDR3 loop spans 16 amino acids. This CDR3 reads CASTLVGASGANVLTF. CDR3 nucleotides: TGCGCCAGCACGCTAGTGGGGGCCTCTGGGGCCAACGTCCTGACTTTC.

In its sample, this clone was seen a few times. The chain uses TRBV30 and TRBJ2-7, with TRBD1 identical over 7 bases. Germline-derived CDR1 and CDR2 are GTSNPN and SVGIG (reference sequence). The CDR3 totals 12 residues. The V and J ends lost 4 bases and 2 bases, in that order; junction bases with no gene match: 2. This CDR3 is CAWNRGAYEQYF. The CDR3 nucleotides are TGTGCCTGGAACAGGGGCGCCTACGAGCAGTACTTC.

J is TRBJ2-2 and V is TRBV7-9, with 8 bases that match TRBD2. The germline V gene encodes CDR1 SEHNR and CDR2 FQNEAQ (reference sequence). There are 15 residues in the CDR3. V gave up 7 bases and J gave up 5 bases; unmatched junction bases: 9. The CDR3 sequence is CASTPGGGRTGELFF. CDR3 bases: TGTGCCAGCACCCCCGGCGGGGGGCGTACCGGGGAGCTGTTTTTT.

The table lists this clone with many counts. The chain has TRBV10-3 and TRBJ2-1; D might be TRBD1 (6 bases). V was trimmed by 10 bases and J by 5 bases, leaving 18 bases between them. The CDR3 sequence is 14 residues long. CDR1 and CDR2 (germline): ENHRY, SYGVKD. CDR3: CASDTTGFHNEQFF. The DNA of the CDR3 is TGTGCCAGCGATACTACAGGGTTCCACAATGAGCAGTTCTTC.

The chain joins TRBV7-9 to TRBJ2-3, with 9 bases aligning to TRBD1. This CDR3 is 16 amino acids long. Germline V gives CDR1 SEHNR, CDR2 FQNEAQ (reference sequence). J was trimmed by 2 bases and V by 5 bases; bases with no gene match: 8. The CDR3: CASSHGQGTPTDTQYF. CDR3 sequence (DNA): TGTGCCAGCAGCCACGGACAGGGGACTCCCACAGATACGCAGTATTTT.

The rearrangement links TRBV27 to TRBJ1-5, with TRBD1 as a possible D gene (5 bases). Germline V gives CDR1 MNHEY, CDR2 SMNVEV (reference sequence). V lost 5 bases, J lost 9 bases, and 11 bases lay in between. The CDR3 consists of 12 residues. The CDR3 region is CASSPFGGPQHF. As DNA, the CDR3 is TGTGCCAGCAGTCCCTTCGGGGGGCCCCAGCATTTT.

The CDR3 spells CASSLSVLGGSPLHF. CDR3 in DNA: TGTGCCAGCAGTTTATCGGTGCTGGGAGGATCACCCCTCCACTTT. The chain links TRBV27 to TRBJ1-6; D is undetermined. The CDR3 loop spans 15 amino acids. Germline CDR1 and CDR2: MNHEY and SMNVEV (reference sequence). V lost 0 bases and J 10 bases, leaving 13 bases between the germline ends.

CDR3 sequence reads: CASSEFRGNSYEQYF. Here the CDR3 DNA reads TGTGCCAGCAGTGAATTCCGGGGAAACTCCTACGAGCAGTACTTC. The chain couples TRBV25-1 to TRBJ2-7, with D possibly matching TRBD2 (5 bases). Trimming left V 1 base short and J 0 bases short, with 10 bases between. The V gene's germline CDR1 is MGHDK and CDR2 SYGVNS. The CDR3 is 15 amino acids.

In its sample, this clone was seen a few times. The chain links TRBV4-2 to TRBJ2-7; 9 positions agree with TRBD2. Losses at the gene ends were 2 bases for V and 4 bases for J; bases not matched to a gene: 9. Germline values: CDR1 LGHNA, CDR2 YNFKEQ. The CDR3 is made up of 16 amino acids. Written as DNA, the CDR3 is TGTGCCAGCAGCCAACCTGGGGCTAGCGGGATGTACGAGCAGTACTTC. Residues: CASSQPGASGMYEQYF.

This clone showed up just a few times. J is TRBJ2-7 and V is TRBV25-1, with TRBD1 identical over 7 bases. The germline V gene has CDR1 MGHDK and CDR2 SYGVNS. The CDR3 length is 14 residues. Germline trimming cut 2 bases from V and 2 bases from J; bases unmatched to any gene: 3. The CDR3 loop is CASSEDREPYEQYF. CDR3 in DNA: TGTGCCAGCAGTGAAGACAGGGAACCCTACGAGCAGTACTTC.

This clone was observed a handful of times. The CDR3 sequence is CASSFGTGEYEQYF. DNA of the CDR3: TGTGCCAGCAGTTTTGGGACAGGGGAATACGAGCAGTACTTC. J is TRBJ2-5 and V is TRBV28, with 10 positions matching TRBD1. With the DNA end fitting TRBJ2-7 better, the J assignment may be wrong. Germline V gene sequence: CDR1 MDHEN, CDR2 SYDVKM. There are 14 residues in the CDR3.

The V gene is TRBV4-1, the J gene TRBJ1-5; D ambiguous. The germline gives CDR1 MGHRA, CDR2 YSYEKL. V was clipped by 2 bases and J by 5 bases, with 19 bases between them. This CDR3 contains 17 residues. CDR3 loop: CASSQLDLLPSYQPQHF. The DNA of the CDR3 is TGCGCCAGCAGCCAATTGGACTTACTACCTTCTTATCAGCCCCAGCATTTT.

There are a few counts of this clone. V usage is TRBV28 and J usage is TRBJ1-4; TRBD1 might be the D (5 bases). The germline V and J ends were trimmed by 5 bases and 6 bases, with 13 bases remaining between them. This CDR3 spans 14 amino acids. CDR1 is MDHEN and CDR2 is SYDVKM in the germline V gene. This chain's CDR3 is CASSAAGRDEKLFF. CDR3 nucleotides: TGTGCCAGCAGTGCGGCGGGGCGGGATGAAAAACTGTTTTTT. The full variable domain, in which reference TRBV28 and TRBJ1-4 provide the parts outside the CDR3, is DVKVTQSSRYLVKRTGEKVFLECVQDMDHENMFWYRQDPGLGLRLIYFSYDVKMKEKGDIPEGYSVSREKKERFSLILESASTNQTSMYLCASSAAGRDEKLFFGSGTQLSVL.

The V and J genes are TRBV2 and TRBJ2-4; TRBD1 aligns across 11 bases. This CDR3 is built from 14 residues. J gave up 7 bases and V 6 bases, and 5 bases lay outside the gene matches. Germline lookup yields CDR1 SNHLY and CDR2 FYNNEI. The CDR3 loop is CASRGTGGRNIQYF. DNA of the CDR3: TGTGCCAGCAGGGGGACAGGGGGGAGGAACATTCAGTACTTC.

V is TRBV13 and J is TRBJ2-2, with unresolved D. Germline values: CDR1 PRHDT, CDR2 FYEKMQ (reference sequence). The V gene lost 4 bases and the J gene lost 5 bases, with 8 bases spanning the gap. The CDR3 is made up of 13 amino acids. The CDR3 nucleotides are TGTGCCAGCAGCTCTCGGGTAACCGGGGAGCTGTTTTTT. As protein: CASSSRVTGELFF.

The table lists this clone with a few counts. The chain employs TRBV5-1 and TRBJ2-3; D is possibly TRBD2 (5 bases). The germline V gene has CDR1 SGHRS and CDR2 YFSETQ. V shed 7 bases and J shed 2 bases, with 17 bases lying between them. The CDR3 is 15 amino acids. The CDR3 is CASFPTTSATDTQYF. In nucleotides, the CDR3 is TGCGCCAGCTTTCCTACTACTAGTGCCACAGATACGCAGTATTTT.

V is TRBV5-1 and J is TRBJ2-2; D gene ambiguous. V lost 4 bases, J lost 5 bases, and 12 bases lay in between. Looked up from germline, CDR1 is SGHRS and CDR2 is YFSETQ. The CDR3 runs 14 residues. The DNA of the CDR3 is TGCGCCAGCAGCGGCGACACAGTTACCGGGGAGCTGTTTTTT. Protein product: CASSGDTVTGELFF.